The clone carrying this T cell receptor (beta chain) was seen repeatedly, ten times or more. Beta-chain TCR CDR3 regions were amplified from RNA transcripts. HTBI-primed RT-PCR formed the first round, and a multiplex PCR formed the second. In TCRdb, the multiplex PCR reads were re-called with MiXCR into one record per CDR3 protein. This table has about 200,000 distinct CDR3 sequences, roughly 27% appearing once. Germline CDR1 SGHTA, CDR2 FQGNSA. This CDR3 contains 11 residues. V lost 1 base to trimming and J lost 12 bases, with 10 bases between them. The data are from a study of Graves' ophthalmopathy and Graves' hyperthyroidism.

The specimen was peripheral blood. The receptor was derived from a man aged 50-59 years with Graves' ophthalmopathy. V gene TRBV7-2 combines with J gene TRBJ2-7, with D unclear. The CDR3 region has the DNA TGTGCCAGCAGCTTAGTCGAAGTGGCGTACTTC. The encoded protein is CASSLVEVAYF.